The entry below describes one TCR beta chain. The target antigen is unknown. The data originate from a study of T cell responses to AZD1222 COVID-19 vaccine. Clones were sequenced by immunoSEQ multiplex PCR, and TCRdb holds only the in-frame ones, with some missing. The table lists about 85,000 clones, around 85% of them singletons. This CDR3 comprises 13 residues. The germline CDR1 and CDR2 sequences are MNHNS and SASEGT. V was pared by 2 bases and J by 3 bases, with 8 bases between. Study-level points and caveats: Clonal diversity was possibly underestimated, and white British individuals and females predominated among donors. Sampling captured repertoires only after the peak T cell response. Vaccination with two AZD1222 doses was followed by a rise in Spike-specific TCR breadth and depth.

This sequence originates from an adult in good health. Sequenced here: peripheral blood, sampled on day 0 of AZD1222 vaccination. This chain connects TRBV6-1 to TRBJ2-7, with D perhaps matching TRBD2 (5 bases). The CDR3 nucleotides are TGTGCCAGCAGTGAATTCCGGGGCTACGAGCAGTACTTC. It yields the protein CASSEFRGYEQYF.